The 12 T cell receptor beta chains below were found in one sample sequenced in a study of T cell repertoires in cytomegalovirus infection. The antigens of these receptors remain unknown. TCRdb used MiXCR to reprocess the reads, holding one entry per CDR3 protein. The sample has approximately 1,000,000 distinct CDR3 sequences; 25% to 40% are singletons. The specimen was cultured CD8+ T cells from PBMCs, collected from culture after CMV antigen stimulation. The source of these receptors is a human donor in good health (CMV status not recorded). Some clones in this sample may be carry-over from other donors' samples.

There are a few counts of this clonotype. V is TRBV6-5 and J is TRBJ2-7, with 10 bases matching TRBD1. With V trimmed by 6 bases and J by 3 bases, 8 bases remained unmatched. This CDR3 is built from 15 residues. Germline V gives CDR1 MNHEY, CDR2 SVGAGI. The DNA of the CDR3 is TGTGCCAGCAGCCCAGCCGGGACAGGGGTCTACGAGCAGTACGTC. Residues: CASSPAGTGVYEQYV.

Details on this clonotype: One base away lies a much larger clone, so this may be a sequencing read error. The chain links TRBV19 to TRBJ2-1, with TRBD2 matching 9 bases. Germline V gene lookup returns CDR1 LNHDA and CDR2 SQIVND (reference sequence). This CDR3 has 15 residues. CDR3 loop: CASSISGGHYNGQFF. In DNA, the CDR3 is TGTGCCAGTAGTATTAGCGGGGGCCATTACAATGGGCAGTTCTTC.

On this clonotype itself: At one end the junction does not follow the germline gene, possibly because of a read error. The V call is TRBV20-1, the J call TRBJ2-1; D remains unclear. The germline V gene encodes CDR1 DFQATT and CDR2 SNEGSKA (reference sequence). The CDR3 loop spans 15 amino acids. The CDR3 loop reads CSALGPPGSYNEQSF. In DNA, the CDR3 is TGCAGTGCTCTCGGACCCCCCGGTTCCTACAATGAGCAGTCCTTC.

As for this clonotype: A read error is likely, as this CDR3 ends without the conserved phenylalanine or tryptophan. This CDR3 reads CASSLRTGGVGQETQYS. The DNA for the CDR3 is TGTGCCAGCAGTTTGCGGACAGGGGGCGTGGGACAAGAGACCCAGTACTCC. The gene calls are TRBV6-6 and TRBJ2-5; TRBD1 agrees at 11 bases. Germline trimming cut 4 bases from V and 2 bases from J; bases unmatched to any gene: 9. Germline V gene lookup returns CDR1 MNHNY and CDR2 SVGAGI (reference sequence). The CDR3 runs to 17 residues.

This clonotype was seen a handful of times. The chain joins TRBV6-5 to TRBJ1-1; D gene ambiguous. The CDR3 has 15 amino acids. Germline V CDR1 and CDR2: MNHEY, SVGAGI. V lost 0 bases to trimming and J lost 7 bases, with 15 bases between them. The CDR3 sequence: CASSYSPSAQIEAFF. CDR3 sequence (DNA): TGTGCCAGCAGTTACTCCCCCTCGGCACAGATTGAAGCTTTCTTT.

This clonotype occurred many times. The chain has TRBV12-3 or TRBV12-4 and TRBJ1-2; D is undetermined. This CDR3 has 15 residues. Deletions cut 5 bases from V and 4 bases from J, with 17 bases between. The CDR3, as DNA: TGTGCCAGCAGTCGATACCTGGAGGAGTTCTATGGCTACACCTTC. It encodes CASSRYLEEFYGYTF.

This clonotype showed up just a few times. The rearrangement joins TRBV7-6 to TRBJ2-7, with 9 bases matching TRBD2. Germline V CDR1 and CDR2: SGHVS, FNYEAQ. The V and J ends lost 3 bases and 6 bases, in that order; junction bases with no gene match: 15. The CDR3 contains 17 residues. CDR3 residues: CASSLIGGKASGAEQYF. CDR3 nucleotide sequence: TGTGCCAGCAGCTTGATAGGGGGCAAAGCTAGCGGGGCCGAGCAGTACTTC.

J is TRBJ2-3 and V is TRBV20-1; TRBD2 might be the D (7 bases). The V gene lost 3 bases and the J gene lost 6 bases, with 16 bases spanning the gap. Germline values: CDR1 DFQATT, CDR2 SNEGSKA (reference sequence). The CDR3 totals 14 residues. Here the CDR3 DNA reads TGCAGTGCTAGGTCGCGGGGGCAACTGGATACGCAGTATTTT. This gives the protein CSARSRGQLDTQYF.

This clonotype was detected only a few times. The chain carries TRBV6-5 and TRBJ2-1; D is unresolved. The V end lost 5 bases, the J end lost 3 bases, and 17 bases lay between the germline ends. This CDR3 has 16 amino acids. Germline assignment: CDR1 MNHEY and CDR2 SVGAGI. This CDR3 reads CASSVGGPSLYNEQFF. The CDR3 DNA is TGTGCCAGCAGTGTTGGTGGTCCCTCTCTCTACAATGAGCAGTTCTTC.

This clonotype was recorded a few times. CDR3 protein: CASSVSGPSSGNTIYF. CDR3 DNA sequence: TGTGCCAGCAGCGTAAGTGGACCCAGCTCTGGAAACACCATATATTTT. This sequence joins TRBV9 and TRBJ1-3; no definite D call. CDR3 length: 16 amino acids. V was pared by 1 base and J by 0 bases, with 11 bases between. Germline assignment: CDR1 SGDLS and CDR2 YYNGEE.

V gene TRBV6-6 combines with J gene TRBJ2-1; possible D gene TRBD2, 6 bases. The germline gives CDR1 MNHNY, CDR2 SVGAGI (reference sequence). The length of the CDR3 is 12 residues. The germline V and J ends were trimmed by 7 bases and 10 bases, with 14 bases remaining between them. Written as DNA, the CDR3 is TGTGCCAGCAACCCGGAGGGTGGGGAGCAGTTCTTC. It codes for CASNPEGGEQFF.

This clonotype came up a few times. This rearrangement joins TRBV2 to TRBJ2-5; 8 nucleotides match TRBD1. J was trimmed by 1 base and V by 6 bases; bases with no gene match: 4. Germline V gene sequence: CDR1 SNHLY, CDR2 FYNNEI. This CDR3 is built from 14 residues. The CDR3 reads CASRNRGSQETQYF. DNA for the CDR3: TGTGCCAGCAGAAACAGGGGGTCCCAAGAGACCCAGTACTTC.